The 8 T cell receptor beta chains listed next were all sequenced from one sample in a study of T cell responses to AZD1222 COVID-19 vaccine. Method: immunoSEQ multiplex PCR; TCRdb's copy keeps in-frame clones and lacks some. Among tens of thousands of clones, around 80% were seen once, and the ten largest hold 20% to 30%. Sequenced here: peripheral blood, sampled 28 days after the second AZD1222 dose. These receptors originate from an adult who received the AZD1222 COVID-19 vaccine.

The J gene is TRBJ2-1, the V gene TRBV9; no clear D. The CDR3 is 14 residues long. The germline V and J ends were trimmed by 0 bases and 9 bases, with 13 bases remaining between them. CDR1 and CDR2 (germline): SGDLS, YYNGEE. The CDR3, as DNA: TGTGCCAGCAGCGTAGGGTTCAAATTCGGTGAGCAGTTCTTC. Translated: CASSVGFKFGEQFF.

The J gene is TRBJ2-1, the V gene TRBV4-1, with 10 nucleotides matching TRBD2. The CDR3 loop spans 16 amino acids. Unmatched junction bases numbered 7, after V lost 3 bases and J lost 5 bases. CDR1 MGHRA and CDR2 YSYEKL come from the germline V gene. The CDR3 sequence is CASSQYTSGNHNEQFF. The CDR3 DNA sequence: TGCGCCAGCAGCCAGTATACTAGCGGGAACCACAATGAGCAGTTCTTC.

This clone was detected only a few times. The chain couples TRBV30 to TRBJ1-6; TRBD1 aligns across 9 bases. Germline values: CDR1 GTSNPN, CDR2 SVGIG (reference sequence). The CDR3 has 15 amino acids. V shed 3 bases and J 7 bases; nucleotides not matched to a gene: 7. This chain's CDR3 is CAWRRGTGQNSPLHF. The CDR3 DNA is TGTGCCTGGAGGCGCGGGACAGGGCAGAATTCACCCCTCCACTTT.

This rearrangement joins TRBV27 to TRBJ1-1; the D gene is possibly TRBD1 (5 bases). The V end was cut by 5 bases, the J end by 1 base, with 17 bases between. The germline V gene has CDR1 MNHEY and CDR2 SMNVEV (reference sequence). The length of the CDR3 is 16 residues. CDR3 loop: CASSPGWGLWNTEAFF. The DNA of the CDR3 is TGTGCCAGCAGTCCCGGATGGGGACTGTGGAACACTGAAGCTTTCTTT.

The gene calls are TRBV28 and TRBJ1-6; D might be TRBD1 (6 bases). Trimming cost V 7 bases and J 7 bases, with 14 bases left between them. The CDR3 contains 14 residues. Germline CDR1 and CDR2: MDHEN and SYDVKM. The CDR3 DNA is TGTGCCAGCATGGGGGGCACTAGGAATTCACCCCTCCACTTT. It is translated as CASMGGTRNSPLHF.

This clone has just one count. The chain combines TRBV3-1 (or the pseudogene TRBV3-2) with TRBJ2-1; D is possibly TRBD2 (5 bases). V lost 5 bases and J 6 bases, leaving 11 bases between the germline ends. This CDR3 is 13 amino acids long. From germline, CDR1 is LGHDT and CDR2 YNNKEL (reference sequence). The CDR3 nucleotides read TGTGCCAGCAGCTCTCTGGACTTCAATGAGCAGTTCTTC. It encodes CASSSLDFNEQFF.

The genes are TRBV30 and TRBJ2-7; D might be TRBD1 (5 bases). Germline V lookup: CDR1 GTSNPN, CDR2 SVGIG (reference sequence). Trimming removed 0 bases from V and 4 bases from J, with 13 bases in between. This CDR3 spans 14 amino acids. CDR3 in amino acids: CAWSVQQVWYEQYF. CDR3 bases: TGTGCCTGGAGTGTACAACAGGTGTGGTACGAGCAGTACTTC.

The genes are TRBV4-2 and TRBJ1-4, with 7 bases identical to TRBD1. The CDR3 totals 16 residues. Trimming removed 0 bases from V and 7 bases from J; junction bases left unmatched: 8. Germline CDR1 and CDR2: LGHNA and YNFKEQ. The CDR3: CASSQDGGGSGEKLFF. CDR3 DNA sequence: TGTGCCAGCAGCCAAGATGGAGGGGGCTCGGGTGAAAAACTGTTTTTT.